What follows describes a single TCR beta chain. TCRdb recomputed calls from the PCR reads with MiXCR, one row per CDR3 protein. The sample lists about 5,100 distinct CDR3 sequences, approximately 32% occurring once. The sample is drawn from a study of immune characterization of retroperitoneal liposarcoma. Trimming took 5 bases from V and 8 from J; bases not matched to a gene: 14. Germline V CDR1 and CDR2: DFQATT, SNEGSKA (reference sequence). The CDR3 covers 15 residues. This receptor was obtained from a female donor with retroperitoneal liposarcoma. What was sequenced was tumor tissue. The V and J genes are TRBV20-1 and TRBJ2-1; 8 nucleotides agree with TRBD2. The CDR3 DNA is TGCAGTGCTCCCACTAGCGGTGGGTGGGTGGATGAGCAGTTCTTC. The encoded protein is CSAPTSGGWVDEQFF.